This T cell receptor (beta chain) stems from a study of graft-versus-host responses after intestinal transplantation. The CDR3 length is 14 residues. The V segment lost 5 bases and the J segment 3 bases; nucleotides outside the gene matches: 4. Germline assignment: CDR1 SEHNR and CDR2 FQNEAQ (reference sequence). Measured with immunoSEQ multiplex PCR; TCRdb has only the in-frame clones, and not every one. Of nearly 100,000 clones listed, 80% to 95% are singletons. This sample comprised PBMCs, obtained about 440 days after intestinal transplant. The V gene is TRBV7-9, the J gene TRBJ1-2, with TRBD1 matching 9 bases. The origin of this receptor is a human patient who received an intestinal transplant, so some T cells may come from the graft donor. The chain's CDR3 is CASSRTGDDYGYTF. CDR3 sequence (DNA): TGTGCCAGCAGCCGGACAGGGGACGACTATGGCTACACCTTC.